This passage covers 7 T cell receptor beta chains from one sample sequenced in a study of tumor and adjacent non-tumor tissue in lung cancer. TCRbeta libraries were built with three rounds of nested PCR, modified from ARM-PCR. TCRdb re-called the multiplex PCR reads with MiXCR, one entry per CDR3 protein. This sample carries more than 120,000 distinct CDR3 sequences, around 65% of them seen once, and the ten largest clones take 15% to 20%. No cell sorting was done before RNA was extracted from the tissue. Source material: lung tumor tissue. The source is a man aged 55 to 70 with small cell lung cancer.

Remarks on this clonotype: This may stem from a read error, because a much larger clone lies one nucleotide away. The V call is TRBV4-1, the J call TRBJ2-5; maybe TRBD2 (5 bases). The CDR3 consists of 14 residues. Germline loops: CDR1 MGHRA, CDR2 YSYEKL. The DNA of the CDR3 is TGCGCCAGCACCTCGGACTCGGGAACCGAGACCCACTACTTC. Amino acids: CASTSDSGTETHYF.

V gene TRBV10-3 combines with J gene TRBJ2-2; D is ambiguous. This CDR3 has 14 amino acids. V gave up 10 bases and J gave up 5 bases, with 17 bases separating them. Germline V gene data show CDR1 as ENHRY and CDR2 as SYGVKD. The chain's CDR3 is CATQHVGETGELFF. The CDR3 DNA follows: TGTGCCACCCAACACGTAGGTGAGACCGGGGAGCTGTTTTTT.

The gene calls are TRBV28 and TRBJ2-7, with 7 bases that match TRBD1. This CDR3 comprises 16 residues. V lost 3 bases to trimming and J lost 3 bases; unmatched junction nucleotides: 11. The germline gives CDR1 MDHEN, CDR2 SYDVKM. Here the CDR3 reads CASSFEQGSRGYEQYF. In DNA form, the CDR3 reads TGTGCCAGCAGTTTTGAACAGGGGTCCCGAGGCTACGAGCAGTACTTC.

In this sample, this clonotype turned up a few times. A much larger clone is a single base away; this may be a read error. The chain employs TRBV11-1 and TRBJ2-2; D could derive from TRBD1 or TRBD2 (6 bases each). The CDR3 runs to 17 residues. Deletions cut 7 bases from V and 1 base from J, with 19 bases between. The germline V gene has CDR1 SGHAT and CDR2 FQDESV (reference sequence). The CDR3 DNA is TGTGCCAGCACCTCGACCGACCGGGGGCGGAACACCGGGGAGCTGTTTTTT. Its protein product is CASTSTDRGRNTGELFF.

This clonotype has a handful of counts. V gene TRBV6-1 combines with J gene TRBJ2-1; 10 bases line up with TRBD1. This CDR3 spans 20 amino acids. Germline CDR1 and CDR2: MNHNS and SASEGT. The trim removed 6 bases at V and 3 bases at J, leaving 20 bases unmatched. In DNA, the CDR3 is TGTGCCAGCAGCCTGACAGGGGGCGTTCTCCGGATCGCTGGCTACAATGAGCAGTTCTTC. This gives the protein CASSLTGGVLRIAGYNEQFF.

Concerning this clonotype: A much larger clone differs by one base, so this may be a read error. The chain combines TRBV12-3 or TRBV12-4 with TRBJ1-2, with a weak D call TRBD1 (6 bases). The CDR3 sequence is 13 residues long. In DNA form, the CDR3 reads TGTGCCAGCAGTTTCCAGGGGAGCTATGGCTGCACCTTC. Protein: CASSFQGSYGCTF.

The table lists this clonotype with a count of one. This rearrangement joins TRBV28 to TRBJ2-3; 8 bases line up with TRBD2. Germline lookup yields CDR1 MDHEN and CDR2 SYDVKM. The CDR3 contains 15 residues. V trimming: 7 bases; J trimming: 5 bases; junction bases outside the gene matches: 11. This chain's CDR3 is CASKVGTSFRDTQYF. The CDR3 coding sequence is TGTGCCAGCAAGGTCGGGACTAGTTTTCGAGATACGCAGTATTTT.